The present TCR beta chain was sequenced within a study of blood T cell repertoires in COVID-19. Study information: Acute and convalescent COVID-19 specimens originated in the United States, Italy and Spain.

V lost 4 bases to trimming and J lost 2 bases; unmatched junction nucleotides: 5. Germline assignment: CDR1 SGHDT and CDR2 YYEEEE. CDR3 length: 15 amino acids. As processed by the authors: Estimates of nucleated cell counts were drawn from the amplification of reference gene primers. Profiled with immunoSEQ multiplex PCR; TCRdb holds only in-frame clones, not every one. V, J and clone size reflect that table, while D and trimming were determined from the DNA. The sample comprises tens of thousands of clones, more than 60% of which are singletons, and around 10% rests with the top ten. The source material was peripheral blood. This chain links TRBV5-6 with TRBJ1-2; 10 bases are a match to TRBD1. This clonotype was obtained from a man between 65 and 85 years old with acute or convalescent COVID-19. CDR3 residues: CASSRTGGLNYGYTF. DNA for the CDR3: TGTGCCAGCAGCAGGACAGGGGGGTTAAACTATGGCTACACCTTC.